A single sample is the source of the 31 T cell receptor beta chains below, sequenced in a study of T cells in Graves' hyperthyroidism and ophthalmopathy. Amplification yielded TCR beta CDR3 regions, with RNA transcripts as the source. HTBI primers drove first-round RT-PCR of the TCR CDR3. Using its own MiXCR run on the multiplex PCR reads, TCRdb lists one record per CDR3 protein. The sample has approximately 430,000 distinct CDR3 sequences, less than 20% seen once. The specimen sequenced was blood. Receptors were obtained from a woman aged 18-30 years with Graves' hyperthyroidism.

There are a few counts of this clonotype. The chain carries TRBV2 and TRBJ1-4; tentative D call: TRBD1 (6 bases). V lost 4 bases, J lost 8 bases, and 14 bases lay in between. The V gene's germline CDR1 is SNHLY and CDR2 FYNNEI. This CDR3 is built from 14 residues. This CDR3 is CASSVWGQQEKLFF. The CDR3 DNA sequence: TGTGCCAGCAGTGTCTGGGGGCAGCAGGAAAAACTGTTTTTT.

This clonotype was detected ten times or more. V usage is TRBV27 and J usage is TRBJ2-5; 9 nucleotides align to TRBD2. This CDR3 contains 14 residues. Germline V gene lookup returns CDR1 MNHEY and CDR2 SMNVEV (reference sequence). The V and J ends lost 4 bases and 4 bases, in that order; junction bases with no gene match: 4. The chain's CDR3 is CASSSLAGAETQYF. CDR3 nucleotide sequence: TGTGCCAGCAGTTCGTTAGCGGGAGCAGAGACCCAGTACTTC.

This clonotype was counted ten times or more. The CDR3 nucleotides are TGTGCCAGCAGCCCTGGACAGGGGAATTCACCCCTCCACTTT. Translating it yields CASSPGQGNSPLHF. The chain joins TRBV28 to TRBJ1-6; 9 nucleotides agree with TRBD1. Germline assignment: CDR1 MDHEN and CDR2 SYDVKM. The CDR3 covers 14 residues. V gave up 6 bases and J gave up 7 bases; unmatched junction bases: 4.

This clonotype came up many times. The CDR3 region has the DNA TGTGCCAGCGAAGCCTACAATGAGCAGTTCTTC. It is translated as CASEAYNEQFF. The rearrangement links TRBV7-2 to TRBJ2-1; no clear D. Per the germline V gene, CDR1 is SGHTA and CDR2 is FQGNSA. The V gene lost 8 bases and the J gene lost 2 bases, with 4 bases spanning the gap. The CDR3 is made up of 11 amino acids.

This clonotype came up many times. V and J are TRBV18 and TRBJ2-5; D unresolved. The V gene lost 5 bases and the J gene lost 4 bases, with 14 bases spanning the gap. The CDR3 runs to 14 residues. Germline V lookup: CDR1 KGHSH, CDR2 LQKENI. As DNA, the CDR3 is TGTGCCAGCTCATCCTCTGTTCCCCGAGAGACCCAGTACTTC. It codes for CASSSSVPRETQYF. The full variable domain, completed using reference TRBV18 and TRBJ2-5, is NAGVMQNPRHLVRRRGQEARLRCSPMKGHSHVYWYRQLPEEGLKFMVYLQKENIIDESGMPKERFSAEFPKEGPSILRIQQVVRGDSAAYFCASSSSVPRETQYFGPGTRLLVL.

This clonotype occurred many times. The chain employs TRBV3-1 and TRBJ2-1; the D gene could be TRBD1 or TRBD2 (5 bases each). Trimming stripped 3 bases from V and 8 bases from J, with 17 bases between. The CDR3 runs 15 residues. Germline loops: CDR1 LGHDT, CDR2 YNNKEL (reference sequence). The DNA for the CDR3 is TGTGCCAGCAGCCAGGGGCCCACCGGGGCCTATGAGCAGTTCTTC. Amino acids: CASSQGPTGAYEQFF.

Ten or more counts support this clonotype. The rearrangement uses TRBV20-1 and TRBJ2-7, with 8 positions matching TRBD2. The germline gives CDR1 DFQATT, CDR2 SNEGSKA (reference sequence). V shed 3 bases, J shed 3 bases, and the junction held 7 bases outside the gene matches. This CDR3 contains 14 residues. In nucleotides, the CDR3 is TGCAGTGCTAGTACGGGGGGGGGTGGCTACGAGCAGTACTTC. It encodes CSASTGGGGYEQYF.

J is TRBJ2-7 and V is TRBV4-1; tentatively, D is TRBD1 or TRBD2 (5 bases each). This CDR3 is built from 15 residues. V was cut by 1 base and J by 2 bases, with 12 bases left in between. CDR1 is MGHRA, CDR2 YSYEKL, per germline. The CDR3: CASSQVRDQPYEQYF. In DNA form, the CDR3 reads TGCGCCAGCAGCCAAGTCAGGGACCAACCCTACGAGCAGTACTTC.

Points on this clonotype: Given a much more abundant clone one base away, this may be a read error. The CDR3 DNA sequence: TGCGCCAGCAGCTTCCAGGCATGCGTCCCAGGGGAGGACCGATATAGCAATCAGCCCCAGCATTTT. This gives the protein CASSFQACVPGEDRYSNQPQHF. The rearrangement joins TRBV5-1 to TRBJ1-5; TRBD1 is a possible D gene (6 bases). Germline V gene sequence: CDR1 SGHRS, CDR2 YFSETQ. V shed 2 bases and J shed 0 bases, with 30 bases lying between them. The CDR3 covers 22 residues.

Concerning this clonotype itself: A read error may produce the germline difference seen at one junction end. The V gene is TRBV24-1, the J gene TRBJ2-6; 9 nucleotides align to TRBD2. The CDR3 loop spans 15 amino acids. Germline CDR1 reads KGHDR; CDR2 reads SFDVKD. Here the CDR3 reads CATSEGAGGVNVLTF. The CDR3 DNA is TGTGCCACCAGTGAAGGGGCGGGGGGGGTCAACGTCCTGACTTTC.

This clonotype has only a few counts. The J gene is TRBJ2-5, the V gene TRBV15; D is tentatively TRBD1 or TRBD2 (5 bases each). Germline CDR1 LNHNV, CDR2 YYDKDF (reference sequence). The CDR3 runs 15 residues. Trimming took off 0 bases at V and 5 bases at J, with 13 bases between the two ends. The DNA of the CDR3 is TGTGCCACCAGCAGAGATTCGAGGGGTGGTGAGACCCAGTACTTC. It specifies CATSRDSRGGETQYF.

The chain employs TRBV12-3 or TRBV12-4 and TRBJ2-3, with a weak D call TRBD1 (5 bases). The V and J ends lost 6 bases and 2 bases respectively, with 12 bases between them. The CDR3 consists of 14 residues. The CDR3 coding sequence is TGTGCCAGCAGCTCACAGGAGAACACAGATACGCAGTATTTT. Translating it yields CASSSQENTDTQYF.

This clonotype was observed at least ten times. V and J are TRBV11-1 and TRBJ2-3; no clear D gene. V was trimmed by 5 bases and J by 0 bases, leaving 9 bases between them. This CDR3 comprises 14 residues. Germline assignment: CDR1 SGHAT and CDR2 FQDESV (reference sequence). CDR3 sequence: CASSLWTSTDTQYF. Here the CDR3 DNA reads TGTGCCAGCAGCCTATGGACCAGCACAGATACGCAGTATTTT.

This clonotype was seen a handful of times. The rearrangement uses TRBV14 and TRBJ2-2, with TRBD2 matching 8 bases. CDR1 is SGHDN, CDR2 FVKESK, per germline. The V segment lost 4 bases and the J segment 4 bases; nucleotides outside the gene matches: 5. The CDR3 is 15 residues long. CDR3 protein: CASSPTGGGTGELFF. In nucleotides, the CDR3 is TGTGCCAGCAGCCCCACCGGGGGGGGCACCGGGGAGCTGTTTTTT.

Ten or more counts support this clonotype. The rearrangement uses TRBV3-1 and TRBJ2-7, with TRBD2 matching over 8 bases. Losses at the gene ends were 0 bases for V and 5 bases for J; bases not matched to a gene: 6. There are 15 residues in the CDR3. Germline CDR1 is LGHDT and CDR2 is YNNKEL (reference sequence). The CDR3 DNA sequence: TGTGCCAGCAGCCAAGAGCACAGCGGGAGACACGAGCAGTACTTC. It specifies CASSQEHSGRHEQYF.

This clonotype was detected ten times or more. V and J are TRBV24-1 and TRBJ2-1; 15 nucleotides agree with TRBD2. Losses at the gene ends were 8 bases for V and 5 bases for J; bases not matched to a gene: 3. CDR3 length: 15 amino acids. Germline V CDR1 and CDR2: KGHDR, SFDVKD. CDR3 loop: CATMRTSGRDNEQFF. CDR3 in DNA: TGTGCCACCATGCGGACTAGCGGGAGGGACAATGAGCAGTTCTTC.

This chain uses TRBV24-1 with TRBJ2-3, with 9 bases aligning to TRBD2. The germline V gene encodes CDR1 KGHDR and CDR2 SFDVKD. The CDR3 sequence is 16 residues long. With V trimmed by 1 base and J by 5 bases, 6 bases remained unmatched. CDR3 sequence reads: CATSDFPGGGGDTQYF. CDR3 nucleotide sequence: TGTGCCACCAGTGATTTCCCAGGCGGGGGGGGAGATACGCAGTATTTT.

In its sample, this clonotype was seen many times. This sequence joins TRBV6-1 and TRBJ1-2, with D perhaps matching TRBD1 (5 bases). Germline-derived CDR1 and CDR2 are MNHNS and SASEGT. The CDR3 totals 15 residues. With 5 bases removed from V and 5 bases from J, the gap between germline ends came to 18 bases. CDR3 in DNA: TGTGCCAGCAGTCCGTCCCGGGACGGAAATTATGGCTACACCTTC. Amino acids: CASSPSRDGNYGYTF.

This clonotype has at least ten counts. V usage is TRBV3-1 and J usage is TRBJ1-4; 9 nucleotides line up with TRBD1. The ends lost 4 bases at V and 6 bases at J; junction bases unmatched: 3. The CDR3 has 14 residues. Germline V gives CDR1 LGHDT, CDR2 YNNKEL (reference sequence). CDR3 loop: CASSRRTGDEKLFF. In DNA, the CDR3 is TGTGCCAGCAGCCGGCGGACAGGGGATGAAAAACTGTTTTTT.

The rearrangement uses TRBV2 and TRBJ1-5; a possible D gene is TRBD1 (6 bases). The CDR3 length is 17 residues. The germline gives CDR1 SNHLY, CDR2 FYNNEI. The V end was cut by 0 bases, the J end by 6 bases, with 18 bases between. The CDR3 DNA reads as TGTGCCAGCAGTGAAGCGCGGGGGCGGAAGCTCGGTCAGCCCCAGCATTTT. Protein sequence: CASSEARGRKLGQPQHF.

This clonotype was found many times. This sequence joins TRBV12-3 or TRBV12-4 and TRBJ2-3; D possibly corresponds to TRBD1 (6 bases). V was trimmed by 5 bases and J by 11 bases, leaving 17 bases between them. The CDR3 extends over 13 amino acids. This chain's CDR3 is CASSRQAQRWQYF. The CDR3 nucleotides are TGTGCCAGCAGTCGACAGGCCCAAAGGTGGCAGTATTTT.

V is TRBV7-9 and J is TRBJ2-4, with D unresolved. The germline V gene has CDR1 SEHNR and CDR2 FQNEAQ (reference sequence). Trimming shortened V by 2 bases and J by 5 bases, and 4 bases separated the two germline ends. The CDR3 runs 12 residues. In DNA form, the CDR3 reads TGTGCCAGCAGCTTAATCGAAAACATTCAGTACTTC. This gives the protein CASSLIENIQYF. Supplemented by reference TRBV7-9 and TRBJ2-4, the full variable domain reads DTGVSQNPRHKITKRGQNVTFRCDPISEHNRLYWYRQTLGQGPEFLTYFQNEAQLEKSRLLSDRFSAERPKGSFSTLEIQRTEQGDSAMYLCASSLIENIQYFGAGTRLSVL.

This clonotype occurred many times. The gene calls are TRBV28 and TRBJ2-2; unclear D gene. CDR1 is MDHEN, CDR2 SYDVKM, per germline. V shed 8 bases and J shed 4 bases, with 14 bases lying between them. The CDR3 contains 14 residues. In nucleotides, the CDR3 is TGTGCCAGCTCACGGGTTCGGGCCACCGGGGAGCTGTTTTTT. The encoded protein is CASSRVRATGELFF.

The chain carries TRBV5-4 and TRBJ1-3; weak D call: TRBD1 (5 bases). V gave up 4 bases and J gave up 0 bases, with 14 bases separating them. The length of the CDR3 is 16 residues. Looked up from germline, CDR1 is SGHNT and CDR2 is YYREEE (reference sequence). The CDR3 sequence is CASSLRTGPSGNTIYF. Written as DNA, the CDR3 is TGTGCCAGCAGCCTGAGGACGGGACCCTCTGGAAACACCATATATTTT.

This clonotype has at least ten counts. The V gene is TRBV2, the J gene TRBJ1-5, with D tentatively TRBD1 (6 bases). The CDR3 contains 15 residues. Germline V gives CDR1 SNHLY, CDR2 FYNNEI. V was trimmed by 7 bases and J by 3 bases, leaving 16 bases between them. The CDR3 DNA is TGTGCCAGCATCGCAGGGGAGGGTATCAATCAGCCCCAGCATTTT. Its protein product is CASIAGEGINQPQHF. Full variable domain (missing parts from reference TRBV2 and TRBJ1-5): EPEVTQTPSHQVTQMGQEVILRCVPISNHLYFYWYRQILGQKVEFLVSFYNNEISEKSEIFDDQFSVERPDGSNFTLKIRSTKLEDSAMYFCASIAGEGINQPQHFGDGTRLSIL.

Ten or more counts support this clonotype. The V and J genes are TRBV6-1 and TRBJ2-7, with a possible D match to TRBD2 (6 bases). The CDR3 is made up of 17 amino acids. The germline gives CDR1 MNHNS, CDR2 SASEGT. V was cut by 5 bases and J by 0 bases, with 20 bases left in between. CDR3 bases: TGTGCCAGCAGTAAGCCGAAGGGACTCCCCAGCTCCTACGAGCAGTACTTC. Its translation: CASSKPKGLPSSYEQYF.

Ten or more counts support this clonotype. V is TRBV2 and J is TRBJ2-7, with D perhaps TRBD1 (7 bases). CDR1 is SNHLY and CDR2 is FYNNEI in the germline V gene. V was shortened by 6 bases and J by 2 bases, with 17 bases between the two germline ends. The CDR3 spans 15 residues. CDR3 amino acids: CASRNNRGLAYEQYF. The DNA of the CDR3 is TGTGCCAGCAGGAATAACAGGGGACTCGCCTACGAGCAGTACTTC.

This clonotype was seen at least ten times. The chain recombines TRBV20-1 with TRBJ1-1; D gene ambiguous. Trimming took 1 base from V and 11 from J, leaving 14 bases between them. Germline V gives CDR1 DFQATT, CDR2 SNEGSKA (reference sequence). CDR3 length: 12 residues. The CDR3 region is CSARGQKGAAFF. The CDR3 bases are TGCAGTGCTAGAGGCCAGAAGGGTGCGGCTTTCTTT.

This clonotype was recorded at least ten times. V is TRBV3-1 and J is TRBJ2-3; D unclear. Germline values: CDR1 LGHDT, CDR2 YNNKEL (reference sequence). V lost 1 base and J 2 bases, leaving 7 bases between the germline ends. The CDR3 runs to 14 residues. CDR3 nucleotide sequence: TGTGCCAGCAGCCAAGGACTGCCCACAGATACGCAGTATTTT. This sequence encodes CASSQGLPTDTQYF.

At least ten counts were recorded for this clonotype. V usage is TRBV30 and J usage is TRBJ1-1; unclear D gene. This CDR3 is 13 amino acids long. CDR1 is GTSNPN and CDR2 is SVGIG in the germline V gene (reference sequence). Trimming stripped 3 bases from V and 4 bases from J, with 12 bases between. CDR3 sequence reads: CAWSPREGTEAFF. The DNA for the CDR3 is TGTGCCTGGAGCCCTAGGGAAGGCACTGAAGCTTTCTTT.

This clonotype was picked up many times. CDR3 region: CASSYSLGGTGNTIYF. The CDR3 region has the DNA TGTGCCAGCAGTTACTCACTTGGGGGAACTGGAAACACCATATATTTT. V and J are TRBV6-5 and TRBJ1-3; possible D gene TRBD1, 5 bases. Trimming pared 0 bases from V and 2 bases from J, leaving 11 bases between. The CDR3 sequence is 16 residues long. CDR1 and CDR2 (germline): MNHEY, SVGAGI.